This TCR beta chain was sequenced for a study of cytomegalovirus exposure and HLA in healthy donors. Notes on the study in general: Excluded were some V segments that proved indistinguishable, including TRBV6-2 and TRBV6-3. The study found most TCR sequences rare, yet found some public TCRs in many donors. After further analysis at a later stage, roughly 16,000 TCR beta sequences were associated with HLA alleles at 0.05 false discovery rate.

The PCR employed 60 Vbeta primers together with 13 Jbeta primers. Repertoires were generated with immunoSEQ multiplex PCR, while TCRdb's copy carries only in-frame clones and drops some. The sample has under 200,000 clones; around 85% are singletons. As for this clone: Its specificity is unknown.

The CDR3 runs 16 residues. The V gene lost 4 bases and the J gene lost 1 base, with 15 bases spanning the gap. Germline values: CDR1 SGHRS, CDR2 YFSETQ. The sequencing input was PBMCs. The rearrangement links TRBV5-1 to TRBJ2-1; D not resolved. This clonotype was sampled from a woman between 50 and 59 years old in good health and CMV-seronegative. DNA for the CDR3: TGCGCCAGCAGCCTGACTGCCTCCCCTTCCTACAATGAGCAGTTCTTC. It translates to CASSLTASPSYNEQFF.